This entry concerns a single T cell receptor (delta chain). This clone was recorded once. Its antigen is still unknown. No base qualities exist here, and no much larger clone lies one base off it. One read is thin evidence. The data are from a study of human gamma delta and Vdelta1 T cells (dated by TCRdb to 2016 to 2018). Regarding the study in general: Delta One T cells, Vd1+ gamma-delta T cells, were investigated in the study as cytotoxic effectors against acute myeloid leukemia.

General findings and caveats noted by the study authors: Polyclonality and broad cytotoxic targeting of acute myeloid leukemia were reported for Delta One T cells.

CDR1 and CDR2 were assigned from the germline V gene as TSWWSYY and QGS. V has 0 bases trimmed and J has 4 bases trimmed; junction bases matching no gene number 12. The CDR3 runs 18 residues from the cysteine to the phenylalanine. Of the read, only the CDR3 DNA is kept; its 54 bases are in frame from base 1. Library prep was done by PCR. The sequencer listed for this sample is Illumina MiSeq. Clones were re-identified by TCRdb from the public reads with CATT, and rows with the same DNA were merged. The sample includes 13,000 or so delta-chain clones, with almost 50% observed a single time. Roughly 1.6% of the sample rests with the top ten.

The source is a human donor in good health. Sequences were obtained from Vdelta1 gamma-delta T cells from blood grown in culture (DOT cells). The label giving this sample's cell subset or site can be read as: Delta One T cells, in vitro expanded/differentiated Vd1+ gamma-delta T cells. The chain joins TRDV1 to TRDJ1; TRDD3 aligns with 9 central bases. CDR3 region: CALGELVRGRGGYDKLIF. The base sequence is TGTGCTCTTGGGGAACTGGTTAGGGGACGTGGGGGATACGATAAACTCATCTTT.